This TCR beta chain appears in the sequencing data of a study of control samples from healthy donors and cancer patients. V was pared by 4 bases and J by 8 bases, with 16 bases between. CDR1 SGHNT and CDR2 YYREEE come from the germline V gene (reference sequence). The CDR3 sequence is 14 residues long. The repertoire was sequenced with immunoSEQ multiplex PCR; TCRdb's copy has only in-frame clones and lacks some. The sample contains just over 80,000 clones, about 93% of which appear only once. The chain combines TRBV5-4 with TRBJ2-1; a possible D gene is TRBD1 (7 bases). This clonotype was obtained from a young woman in good health. The sequenced material came from blood. The CDR3 reads CASSLGDREDEQFF. CDR3 bases: TGTGCCAGCAGCCTGGGTGACAGGGAGGATGAGCAGTTCTTC.